The 27 T cell receptor beta chains below were found in one sample sequenced in a study of blood T cell repertoires in COVID-19. TCRdb's table, derived via immunoSEQ multiplex PCR, lists solely in-frame clones and lacks some. The table shows approximately 100,000 clones, with 92% occurring only once. What was sequenced was peripheral blood. Every receptor here comes from a man in his fifties or sixties with active COVID-19.

The V and J genes are TRBV5-1 and TRBJ2-6; 9 positions agree with TRBD1. The germline gives CDR1 SGHRS, CDR2 YFSETQ. The CDR3 has 15 residues. V lost 0 bases, J lost 8 bases, and 3 bases stayed unmatched. The CDR3 nucleotides are TGCGCCAGCAGCTTGGGGGGGACAGGGACCAACGTCCTGACTTTC. Translating gives CASSLGGTGTNVLTF.

V usage is TRBV11-2 and J usage is TRBJ1-2; a possible D gene is TRBD1 (6 bases). The CDR3 has 13 amino acids. Trimming stripped 4 bases from V and 1 base from J, with 7 bases between. Germline CDR1 reads SGHAT; CDR2 reads FQNNGV. DNA for the CDR3: TGTGCCAGCAGCTCACAGGGTAACTATGGCTACACCTTC. Translating gives CASSSQGNYGYTF.

The J gene is TRBJ2-3, the V gene TRBV9; D might be TRBD2 (5 bases). The V gene lost 1 base and the J gene lost 2 bases, with 11 bases spanning the gap. This CDR3 is 15 amino acids long. Germline lookup yields CDR1 SGDLS and CDR2 YYNGEE. The CDR3 loop is CASSVKDWSTDTQYF. CDR3 in DNA: TGTGCCAGCAGCGTAAAGGACTGGTCCACAGATACGCAGTATTTT. Drawing the rest from reference TRBV9 and TRBJ2-3, the complete variable domain is DSGVTQTPKHLITATGQRVTLRCSPRSGDLSVYWYQQSLDQGLQFLIQYYNGEERAKGNILERFSAQQFPDLHSELNLSSLELGDSALYFCASSVKDWSTDTQYFGPGTRLTVL.

The gene calls are TRBV10-1 and TRBJ2-2; 8 nucleotides match TRBD1. The length of the CDR3 is 14 residues. V trimming: 10 bases; J trimming: 0 bases; junction bases outside the gene matches: 4. In germline, CDR1 is WNHNN, CDR2 SYGVQD (reference sequence). The CDR3 sequence is CATRQGPNTGELFF. The CDR3 coding sequence is TGCGCCACCAGACAGGGGCCGAACACCGGGGAGCTGTTTTTT.

About this clone itself: The junction does not match germline at one end; this may be a read error. The gene calls are TRBV7-7 and TRBJ2-2, with D possibly matching TRBD1 (6 bases). The CDR3 loop spans 15 amino acids. Germline-derived CDR1 and CDR2 are SSHAT and FNYEAQ (reference sequence). This CDR3 is CASSQEARGTGELFF. DNA for the CDR3: TGTGCTAGCAGCCAAGAGGCCAGGGGAACCGGGGAGCTGTTTTTT.

The rearrangement links TRBV24-1 to TRBJ2-1, with 7 bases that match TRBD1. The V segment lost 6 bases and the J segment 5 bases; nucleotides outside the gene matches: 6. This CDR3 is built from 14 residues. The germline CDR1 and CDR2 sequences are KGHDR and SFDVKD. The CDR3 is CATSMGTADNEQFF. The CDR3, as DNA: TGTGCCACCAGTATGGGGACAGCCGACAATGAGCAGTTCTTC.

The count of this clone is one. This rearrangement joins TRBV19 to TRBJ1-5; D is ambiguous. This CDR3 is 13 amino acids long. Deletions cut 5 bases from V and 5 bases from J, with 10 bases between. Germline loops: CDR1 LNHDA, CDR2 SQIVND (reference sequence). CDR3 amino acids: CASSQTYDQPQHF. DNA of the CDR3: TGTGCCAGTAGTCAGACTTACGATCAGCCCCAGCATTTT.

The V and J genes are TRBV19 and TRBJ1-1; 8 positions agree with TRBD1. The germline V gene has CDR1 LNHDA and CDR2 SQIVND (reference sequence). The CDR3 is 15 residues long. With V trimmed by 6 bases and J by 3 bases, 9 bases remained unmatched. The CDR3 nucleotides read TGTGCCAGTAGAAGACAAGACAGGGGAGACACTGAAGCTTTCTTT. It translates to CASRRQDRGDTEAFF.

The V call is TRBV5-4, the J call TRBJ2-5, with a tentative D call TRBD1 (6 bases). Germline-derived CDR1 and CDR2 are SGHNT and YYREEE (reference sequence). V lost 1 base and J 3 bases, leaving 13 bases between the germline ends. This CDR3 has 15 residues. CDR3 sequence: CASSLYRDGEETQYF. In nucleotides, the CDR3 is TGTGCCAGCAGCTTGTACAGGGACGGAGAAGAGACCCAGTACTTC.

The rearrangement links TRBV23-1 to TRBJ2-1; tentatively, D is TRBD2 (8 bases). TRBV23-1 is treated as an ORF (open reading frame) with a function not yet certain. CDR3 length equals 21 residues. Between the trimmed V and J ends, which lost 0 bases and 5 bases, there was a span of 29 bases. As DNA, the CDR3 is TGCGCCAGCAGTCAATCTAGCCAGGGGGGTTGGGAGCGGGAGAGGGACAATGAGCAGTTCTTC. It yields the protein CASSQSSQGGWERERDNEQFF.

The chain links TRBV11-3 to TRBJ2-1, with 7 bases fitting TRBD1. V dropped 0 bases and J dropped 6; count of bases not matched to a gene: 11. This CDR3 is built from 17 residues. Germline V gene data show CDR1 as SGHNT and CDR2 as YENEEA. CDR3 coding DNA: TGTGCCAGCAGCTTAGATCTAGGGGGCCTTCCCCCCAATGAGCAGTTCTTC. Its translation: CASSLDLGGLPPNEQFF.

This clone was found once. DNA of the CDR3: TGTGCCAGCAGTTACCCGTCGGGGCGCGACAGGGCCTACGAGCAGTACTTC. It encodes CASSYPSGRDRAYEQYF. V gene TRBV28 combines with J gene TRBJ2-7; TRBD1 aligns across 7 bases. In germline, CDR1 is MDHEN, CDR2 SYDVKM. V lost 4 bases and J lost 2; bases outside the gene matches: 14. The CDR3 is 17 residues long.

The CDR3 nucleotides read TGCGCCAGCAGCCACCCAGGGGGTCCATCCTCTGGAAACACCATATATTTT. Translated: CASSHPGGPSSGNTIYF. This chain connects TRBV4-1 to TRBJ1-3; 7 nucleotides align to TRBD1. The germline V gene has CDR1 MGHRA and CDR2 YSYEKL. There are 17 residues in the CDR3. Unmatched junction bases numbered 8, after V lost 3 bases and J lost 0 bases.

This sequence joins TRBV14 and TRBJ2-1; 7 bases fit TRBD1. V gave up 4 bases and J gave up 4 bases; unmatched junction bases: 7. In germline, CDR1 is SGHDN, CDR2 FVKESK. The CDR3 length is 15 residues. The CDR3 DNA is TGTGCCAGCAGCCGGGACAGTGACTATTACAATGAGCAGTTCTTC. Amino acids: CASSRDSDYYNEQFF.

This chain joins TRBV7-9 and TRBJ2-2; D possibly corresponds to TRBD2 (5 bases). The CDR3 is 15 amino acids. Germline V gene data show CDR1 as SEHNR and CDR2 as FQNEAQ (reference sequence). V was clipped by 5 bases and J by 1 base, with 11 bases between them. Here the CDR3 reads CASSPSTMNTGELFF. In DNA, the CDR3 is TGTGCCAGCAGCCCATCGACTATGAACACCGGGGAGCTGTTTTTT.

This clone has just one count. The V and J genes are TRBV19 and TRBJ2-7; 8 bases align to TRBD1. The CDR3 runs 15 residues. The J segment lost 1 base and the V segment lost 1 base, leaving 3 bases of the junction unmatched. Germline CDR1 is LNHDA and CDR2 is SQIVND (reference sequence). Here the CDR3 DNA reads TGTGCCAGTAGTATAGGCAGGGGGCCTTCCTACGAGCAGTACTTC. Protein sequence: CASSIGRGPSYEQYF. The complete variable domain, with remaining parts taken from reference TRBV19 and TRBJ2-7, reads DGGITQSPKYLFRKEGQNVTLSCEQNLNHDAMYWYRQDPGQGLRLIYYSQIVNDFQKGDIAEGYSVSREKKESFPLTVTSAQKNPTAFYLCASSIGRGPSYEQYFGPGTRLTVT.

The chain recombines TRBV5-5 with TRBJ2-3, with a weak D call TRBD1 (6 bases). V lost 4 bases, J lost 9 bases, and 9 bases lay in between. The CDR3 covers 11 residues. Per germline, CDR1 SGHKS and CDR2 YYEKEE (reference sequence). The CDR3 bases are TGTGCCAGCAGCCTGGGGGCGACGCAGTATTTT. Translation: CASSLGATQYF.

The chain carries TRBV5-1 and TRBJ2-3, with TRBD2 matching 12 bases. V lost 1 base and J lost 4; bases outside the gene matches: 4. The CDR3 spans 16 residues. Germline V gene lookup returns CDR1 SGHRS and CDR2 YFSETQ. CDR3 nucleotides: TGCGCCAGCAGCTTGAACCTAGCGGGAGGGCCAGATACGCAGTATTTT. Translation: CASSLNLAGGPDTQYF.

The chain has TRBV3-1 (or the pseudogene TRBV3-2) and TRBJ2-1, with 7 bases aligning to TRBD2. This CDR3 comprises 14 residues. CDR1 LGHDT and CDR2 YNNKEL come from the germline V gene (reference sequence). V was clipped by 0 bases and J by 7 bases; unmatched bases: 3. CDR3 region: CASSQEWGGNEQFF. CDR3 nucleotides: TGTGCCAGCAGCCAAGAATGGGGGGGGAATGAGCAGTTCTTC.

The rearrangement links TRBV28 to TRBJ2-7, with D possibly matching TRBD1 (5 bases). Germline values: CDR1 MDHEN, CDR2 SYDVKM. Trimming removed 6 bases at V and 1 base at J, with 13 bases between. The length of the CDR3 is 14 residues. CDR3 residues: CASRIQGESYEQYF. The DNA for the CDR3 is TGTGCCAGCAGGATTCAGGGCGAGTCCTACGAGCAGTACTTC.

CDR3 sequence reads: CASSLRAGSYNEQFF. The CDR3 DNA reads as TGTGCCAGCAGCTTACGCGCAGGGTCTTACAATGAGCAGTTCTTC. This chain joins TRBV7-9 and TRBJ2-1, with D possibly matching TRBD1 (5 bases). Germline V gene sequence: CDR1 SEHNR, CDR2 FQNEAQ (reference sequence). CDR3 length: 15 amino acids. Trimming removed 2 bases at V and 4 bases at J, with 12 bases between.

The chain employs TRBV5-1 and TRBJ2-5; 7 bases match TRBD2. The CDR3 spans 15 residues. The germline V gene has CDR1 SGHRS and CDR2 YFSETQ. V lost 3 bases, J lost 5 bases, and 10 bases stayed unmatched. The CDR3 nucleotides are TGCGCCAGCAGCTCATCTAGCGGCGTGGGGGAGACCCAGTACTTC. It specifies CASSSSSGVGETQYF.

The chain recombines TRBV11-3 with TRBJ2-3, with D perhaps TRBD2 (7 bases). V lost 1 base and J lost 2, with 13 bases in between. The CDR3 runs 16 residues. CDR1 and CDR2 (germline): SGHNT, YENEEA. The CDR3 nucleotides read TGTGCCAGCAGCTTAGGTCTGCGGGGGCACACAGATACGCAGTATTTT. This translates into CASSLGLRGHTDTQYF.

The rearrangement uses TRBV19 and TRBJ2-2, with D tentatively TRBD1 (6 bases). This CDR3 is 13 amino acids long. The V gene lost 9 bases and the J gene lost 12 bases, with 20 bases spanning the gap. Per germline, CDR1 LNHDA and CDR2 SQIVND (reference sequence). The CDR3 here is CARQGKPRSKLFF. The CDR3 coding sequence is TGTGCCAGGCAGGGGAAGCCCCGGTCAAAGCTGTTTTTT.

The chain has TRBV7-9 and TRBJ2-1; 10 bases fit TRBD2. The V gene end was trimmed by 2 bases and the J gene end by 7 bases; junction bases not matched to a gene: 5. This CDR3 contains 15 residues. Germline values: CDR1 SEHNR, CDR2 FQNEAQ (reference sequence). CDR3 DNA sequence: TGTGCCAGCAGCTTAATGAGCGGGAGGGTGAATGAGCAGTTCTTC. Its translation is CASSLMSGRVNEQFF.

This CDR3 reads CASSFRRGAYEQYF. DNA for the CDR3: TGTGCCAGCAGTTTTCGGCGGGGGGCGTACGAGCAGTACTTC. The V call is TRBV28, the J call TRBJ2-7; 8 bases line up with TRBD2. V lost 3 bases to trimming and J lost 4 bases; unmatched junction nucleotides: 5. Germline values: CDR1 MDHEN, CDR2 SYDVKM. The CDR3 length is 14 residues.

This clone was seen only once. This chain links TRBV2 with TRBJ2-1; TRBD1 agrees at 12 bases. The length of the CDR3 is 16 residues. Germline trimming cut 6 bases from V and 7 bases from J; bases unmatched to any gene: 10. CDR1 and CDR2 (germline): SNHLY, FYNNEI. CDR3 in DNA: TGTGCCAGCAGAACCGGGACAGGGGGCGCCGGAAATGAGCAGTTCTTC. Protein: CASRTGTGGAGNEQFF.